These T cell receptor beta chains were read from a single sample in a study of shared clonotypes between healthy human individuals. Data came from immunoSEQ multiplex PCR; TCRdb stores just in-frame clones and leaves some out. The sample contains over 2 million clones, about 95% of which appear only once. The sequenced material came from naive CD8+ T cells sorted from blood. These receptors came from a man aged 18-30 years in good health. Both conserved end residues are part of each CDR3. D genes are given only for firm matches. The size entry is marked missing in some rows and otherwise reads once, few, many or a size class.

TGTGCCAGCAGCTTACCGTCGGTATCTGGGGCCAACGTCCTGACTTTC	CASSLPSVSGANVLTF	NA	NA	TRBV7-9	TRBJ2-6
TGTGCCAGCAGTTACGCAGGGGAAGGCAATCAGCCCCAGCATTTT	CASSYAGEGNQPQHF	NA	NA	TRBV6-6	TRBJ1-5
TGTGCCAGCAGCTTAAGCGGGGGGGCCGAAGGTACAGATACGCAGTATTTT	CASSLSGGAEGTDTQYF	NA	TRBD2	TRBV11-1	TRBJ2-3
TGTGCCAGCAGCGTAGGAGACAGGGGACTCACTGAAGCTTTCTTT	CASSVGDRGLTEAFF	NA	TRBD1	TRBV9	TRBJ1-1
TGTGCCAGCAGTGAAAAGGCCCTACTAGACTACAATGAGCAGTTCTTC	CASSEKALLDYNEQFF	NA	NA	TRBV2	TRBJ2-1
TGCGCCAGCAGCCTGCGGACAGGGTTAGAGGAAAAACTGTTTTTT	CASSLRTGLEEKLFF	NA	TRBD1	TRBV4-1	TRBJ1-4
TGTGCCAGCGGGGAGAACCGCCGGGACGAGCAGTACTTC	CASGENRRDEQYF	NA	NA	TRBV6-5	TRBJ2-7
TGCGCCAGCAGCTACCGGGACAGGGTATTACTTGAGAACAATGAGCAGTTCTTC	CASSYRDRVLLENNEQFF	NA	TRBD1	TRBV4-1	TRBJ2-1
TGTGCCAGCAGTTACAACCTAGCAGGCCCCTACGAGCAGTACTTC	CASSYNLAGPYEQYF	NA	NA	TRBV6-5	TRBJ2-7
TGTGCCATCAGTGCGGACGTTTACACAGATACGCAGTATTTT	CAISADVYTDTQYF	once	NA	TRBV10-3	TRBJ2-3
TGTGCCAGCAGCCCCGACAGGGGACAAGAAGAGACCCAGTACTTC	CASSPDRGQEETQYF	NA	TRBD1	TRBV7-9	TRBJ2-5
TGTGCCAGCAGTTTAGTCTTTCGCGGTTCGGGCACGGAGACCCAGTACTTC	CASSLVFRGSGTETQYF	NA	NA	TRBV28	TRBJ2-5
TGTGCCAGCAGTTTCAGTCGGGGGAGCACAGATACGCAGTATTTT	CASSFSRGSTDTQYF	NA	NA	TRBV28	TRBJ2-3
TGTGCCAGCAGTTTACTACAGGGTCCTTACAATGAGCAGTTCTTC	CASSLLQGPYNEQFF	NA	NA	TRBV27	TRBJ2-1
TGTGCCAGCAGCCCGACAGGGGGCCAGTCCTACGAGCAGTACTTC	CASSPTGGQSYEQYF	NA	TRBD1	TRBV5-4	TRBJ2-7
TGTGCCAGCGGTGCTAGGAACACTGAAGCTTTCTTT	CASGARNTEAFF	few	NA	TRBV27	TRBJ1-1
TGTGCCAGCAGTTTGACTAGCGGGGGGTATTCTGAGACCCAGTACTTC	CASSLTSGGYSETQYF	NA	TRBD2	TRBV27	TRBJ2-5
TGTGCCAGCAGCTCAGCGATGGGGTTTTTCTACGAGCAGTACTTC	CASSSAMGFFYEQYF	few	NA	TRBV13	TRBJ2-7
TGCGCCAGCAGCCGCGACGGGAACACTGAAGCTTTCTTT	CASSRDGNTEAFF	NA	NA	TRBV4-3	TRBJ1-1
TGTGCCAGCAGCTTGGAAGAGACATCCTACAATGAGCAGTTCTTC	CASSLEETSYNEQFF	NA	NA	TRBV7-2	TRBJ2-1
TGTGCCAGCAGCCCACCGGGACAGGCCTACGAGCAGTACTTC	CASSPPGQAYEQYF	NA	TRBD1	TRBV7-9	TRBJ2-7
TGCGCCAGCGGCCTTTCGTTCGGTGCCTACGAGCAGTACTTC	CASGLSFGAYEQYF	NA	NA	TRBV5-1	TRBJ2-7
TGCGCCAGCAGGGTCGCAGGGTGGATGAACAATGAGCAGTTCTTC	CASRVAGWMNNEQFF	NA	NA	TRBV10-1	TRBJ2-1